Listed below are T cell receptor beta chains from one sample, sequenced in a study of cytomegalovirus exposure and HLA in healthy donors. Produced via immunoSEQ multiplex PCR; TCRdb's table is partial and in-frame only. Of around 140,000 clones listed, 65% to 80% are singletons. The sample consisted of PBMCs. These receptors originate from a male donor in good health and CMV-seropositive. Each CDR3 is given without its conserved first and last residue. Each record gives: V gene, J gene, CDR3 protein.

TRBV7-8	TRBJ1-1	ASSLTQGLNTEAF
TRBV11-2	TRBJ1-1	ASSLDRDLGEAF
TRBV6-5	TRBJ2-1	ASQTQGKQF
TRBV7-6	TRBJ1-4	ASSLVQGREKLF
TRBV10-3	TRBJ2-2	AISALAGGRDGELF
TRBV13	TRBJ1-4	ASSLGLRGVNEKLF
TRBV6-6	TRBJ2-2	ASSLGGNTGELF
TRBV2	TRBJ1-2	ASSERSPANYGYT
TRBV5-1	TRBJ2-7	ASSLQGLNEQY
TRBV5-5	TRBJ1-2	ASSTTGTVYGYT
TRBV28	TRBJ1-1	ASSGSGLALMNTEAF
TRBV7-8	TRBJ2-7	ASSPWAQKYYEQY
TRBV10-3	TRBJ2-1	AISVRESEQF
TRBV6-5	TRBJ1-1	ASSYSRTGDTEAF
TRBV28	TRBJ1-4	ASSGRGLSNEKLF
TRBV5-4	TRBJ2-7	ASSRRQGANEQY
TRBV5-6	TRBJ1-2	ASSLVGRGEGYT
TRBV27	TRBJ1-1	ASSLSRGLGAF
TRBV5-1	TRBJ1-2	ASRNPTRGVADGYT
TRBV15	TRBJ1-2	ATSRPDRGSGYT
TRBV2	TRBJ2-7	ASVAGIRYEQY
TRBV5-4	TRBJ2-6	ASSLGRSRAGANVLT
TRBV27	TRBJ2-3	ASSQRSSTDTQY
TRBV6-1	.	ASSALDRADEQY
TRBV6-5	TRBJ1-5	ASSEGQASNQPQH
TRBV19	TRBJ2-1	ASTDGGGAAYNEQF
TRBV28	TRBJ2-7	ASSLYVSPAYEQY
TRBV11-2	TRBJ2-7	ASSRDRTYEQY
TRBV7-2	TRBJ1-1	ASSSYQGAVLMNTEAF
TRBV7-9	TRBJ1-5	ASSPGDRGRDQPQH
TRBV7-2	TRBJ1-4	ASSPPTGTNEKLF
TRBV6-5	TRBJ1-2	ASTKTDRLYGYT
TRBV5-6	TRBJ2-1	ASSQERGNPYNEQF
TRBV7-9	TRBJ2-1	ASSALAGFYNEQF
TRBV5-6	TRBJ1-3	ASSFDRLSGNTIY
TRBV29-1	TRBJ1-1	SVTNTEAF
TRBV15	TRBJ2-3	ATSRDRGADTQY
TRBV2	TRBJ1-5	ASSEGGGRQPQH
TRBV6-6	TRBJ2-1	ASSYTVDNEQF
TRBV28	TRBJ2-7	ASSTEGRTYEQY
TRBV19	TRBJ2-5	ASSMLQSQETQY
TRBV18	TRBJ2-1	ASRRQGASESSYNEQF
TRBV9	.	ASSDGTSKYEQY
TRBV5-1	TRBJ1-6	ASSSGQVTSPLH
TRBV6-6	TRBJ2-2	ASRSGMAGELF
TRBV19	TRBJ2-5	ASSRDRGETQY
TRBV4-1	TRBJ2-1	ASSQGVDSSSYNEQF
TRBV4-2	.	ASSQVAGDLYEQY